The sequence of this T cell receptor beta chain was determined in a study of Ad26.COV2.S vaccination and SARS-CoV-2 variants. Treatment specified: some 19 received Ad26.COV2.S at low or high dose, single or two shots; 5 received placebo; per-sample allocation not given. The study sampled participants on day 63 after the first vaccine or placebo injection. Trimming took 4 bases from V and 0 from J, leaving 10 bases between them. This CDR3 comprises 15 residues. CDR1 is MNHEY and CDR2 is SVGEGT in the germline V gene. Assay used: immunoSEQ multiplex PCR; TCRdb lists only in-frame clones, some missing. This table holds some 250,000 clones, roughly 90% found once.

The sequence derives from a person aged 18-60 years who received the Ad26.COV2.S COVID-19 vaccine or a placebo. This material consisted of peripheral blood, taken in a trial of Ad26.COV2.S vaccine versus placebo. The V and J genes are TRBV6-2 or TRBV6-3 and TRBJ2-1, with TRBD2 as a possible D gene (6 bases). The CDR3 region has the DNA TGTGCCAGCAGTTGGGGGGACTCCTCCTACAATGAGCAGTTCTTC. Translated: CASSWGDSSYNEQFF.